These 20 T cell receptor beta chains came from one sample sequenced in a study of cytomegalovirus exposure and HLA in healthy donors. Primers included in the PCR were 60 Vbeta and 13 Jbeta primers. TCRdb keeps only in-frame clones here, not all; method: immunoSEQ multiplex PCR. The table lists over 60,000 clones, 75% of them singletons. Sequenced material: PBMCs. These receptors were obtained from an older man in good health and CMV-seronegative.

This clone was detected only once. V gene TRBV6-5 combines with J gene TRBJ2-2; 9 positions agree with TRBD1. The V gene end was trimmed by 6 bases and the J gene end by 6 bases; junction bases not matched to a gene: 8. CDR1 and CDR2 (germline): MNHEY, SVGAGI. The CDR3 loop spans 15 amino acids. The CDR3 loop is CASSTGGNPPGELFF. CDR3 sequence (DNA): TGTGCCAGCAGCACAGGGGGCAATCCACCCGGGGAGCTGTTTTTT.

In its sample, this clone was seen once. The rearrangement links TRBV14 to TRBJ1-1; TRBD1 matches 7 bases. From germline, CDR1 is SGHDN and CDR2 FVKESK. The V segment lost 0 bases and the J segment 0 bases; nucleotides outside the gene matches: 4. The CDR3 length is 16 residues. Written as DNA, the CDR3 is TGTGCCAGCAGCCAAGATTTGGGACAGCTGAACACTGAAGCTTTCTTT. This codes for CASSQDLGQLNTEAFF.

The rearrangement links TRBV5-1 to TRBJ1-3, with 7 positions matching TRBD1. This CDR3 has 15 amino acids. V was clipped by 3 bases and J by 0 bases; unmatched bases: 3. Germline CDR1 and CDR2: SGHRS and YFSETQ. The CDR3 here is CASSSTGASGNTIYF. CDR3 nucleotides: TGCGCCAGCAGCTCAACAGGGGCCTCTGGAAACACCATATATTTT.

The chain recombines TRBV7-9 with TRBJ2-1, with a tentative D call TRBD2 (5 bases). Germline CDR1 is SEHNR and CDR2 is FQNEAQ (reference sequence). The CDR3 covers 15 residues. Trimming removed 3 bases at V and 0 bases at J, with 9 bases between. The DNA for the CDR3 is TGTGCCAGCAGCTTTGAGGGTAGCTCCTACAATGAGCAGTTCTTC. It specifies CASSFEGSSYNEQFF. Looking up the rest from reference TRBV7-9 and TRBJ2-1 gives the full variable domain: DTGVSQNPRHKITKRGQNVTFRCDPISEHNRLYWYRQTLGQGPEFLTYFQNEAQLEKSRLLSDRFSAERPKGSFSTLEIQRTEQGDSAMYLCASSFEGSSYNEQFFGPGTRLTVL.

V usage is TRBV7-2 and J usage is TRBJ2-5; possibly TRBD2 for D (5 bases). The CDR3 contains 15 residues. V was pared by 5 bases and J by 1 base, with 14 bases between. The germline gives CDR1 SGHTA, CDR2 FQGNSA. CDR3 region: CASSGLDLFQETQYF. Here the CDR3 DNA reads TGTGCCAGCAGCGGCCTGGACTTATTCCAAGAGACCCAGTACTTC.

This clone was picked up a small number of times. The chain carries TRBV19 and TRBJ2-4, with unresolved D. The CDR3 sequence is 15 residues long. Germline assignment: CDR1 LNHDA and CDR2 SQIVND (reference sequence). The ends were cut back, 3 bases at V and 3 bases at J, with 12 bases in the middle. For the CDR3, the DNA is TGTGCCAGTAGTATCGGCCCTAGAATCAAAAACATTCAGTACTTC. It yields the protein CASSIGPRIKNIQYF.

The chain employs TRBV6-6 and TRBJ1-5; 9 nucleotides agree with TRBD1. With 5 bases clipped from V and 1 base from J, the junction kept 6 bases outside the gene matches. Per the germline V gene, CDR1 is MNHNY and CDR2 is SVGAGI (reference sequence). The CDR3 sequence is 16 residues long. The DNA of the CDR3 is TGTGCCAGCAGTCGCGGACAGGGGAAAAGCAATCAGCCCCAGCATTTT. It encodes CASSRGQGKSNQPQHF.

This chain connects TRBV10-3 to TRBJ2-7, with D possibly matching TRBD2 (6 bases). Germline-derived CDR1 and CDR2 are ENHRY and SYGVKD. The CDR3 totals 11 residues. V lost 6 bases and J lost 3, with 6 bases in between. CDR3 sequence (DNA): TGTGCCATCAGCGGGGGCTACGAGCAGTACTTC. As protein: CAISGGYEQYF.

This clone was seen more than once but under ten times. The chain employs TRBV14 and TRBJ2-7; a weak D match, TRBD1 (6 bases). V lost 2 bases and J 6 bases, leaving 14 bases between the germline ends. CDR1 and CDR2 from the germline V gene are SGHDN and FVKESK. The CDR3 is 14 amino acids. CDR3 loop: CASSQTTGPVEQYF. The DNA of the CDR3 is TGTGCCAGCAGCCAAACTACAGGGCCGGTCGAGCAGTACTTC.

The J gene is TRBJ2-2, the V gene TRBV19; 10 bases map to TRBD2. The CDR3 is 17 amino acids. CDR1 and CDR2 (germline): LNHDA, SQIVND (reference sequence). V lost 5 bases, J lost 7 bases, and 13 bases stayed unmatched. The DNA of the CDR3 is TGTGCCAGTAGTGGGGGGCGGCTAGCGGGAGCTGTCGGGGAGCTGTTTTTT. Translating gives CASSGGRLAGAVGELFF.

This clone was found a few times. Compared with germline, one end of the junction differs, possibly owing to a read error. The rearrangement joins TRBV7-9 to TRBJ2-5; 10 bases fit TRBD1. Germline V gene data show CDR1 as SEHNR and CDR2 as FQNEAQ (reference sequence). The CDR3 is made up of 17 amino acids. As DNA, the CDR3 is TGTTCCAGCAGCAAGCACCTCGGACAGGGGGATTTGGAGACCCAGTACTTC. This sequence encodes CSSSKHLGQGDLETQYF.

A remark on this clone: Other DNA sequences within the sample encode an identical CDR3. This chain joins TRBV5-1 and TRBJ2-5; D remains unclear. Trimming removed 2 bases from V and 1 base from J, with 6 bases in between. Germline V gene sequence: CDR1 SGHRS, CDR2 YFSETQ. The CDR3 loop spans 13 amino acids. The CDR3 loop reads CASSLGVQETQYF. DNA of the CDR3: TGCGCCAGCAGCTTAGGAGTCCAAGAGACCCAGTACTTC.

The chain joins TRBV13 to TRBJ1-1, with D unresolved. This CDR3 region has 16 residues. Germline loops: CDR1 PRHDT, CDR2 FYEKMQ (reference sequence). Trimming stripped 5 bases from V and 5 bases from J, with 21 bases between. The CDR3 region is CASSDSLGRVSTEAFF. CDR3 DNA: TGTGCCAGCAGCGACTCATTGGGGAGGGTTTCTACTGAAGCTTTCTTT.

The V call is TRBV5-6, the J call TRBJ1-2, with 8 bases identical to TRBD1. The V gene end was trimmed by 4 bases and the J gene end by 2 bases; junction bases not matched to a gene: 13. The CDR3 is 17 residues long. Germline assignment: CDR1 SGHDT and CDR2 YYEEEE. DNA for the CDR3: TGTGCCAGCAGCCCGACTGGACAGGGCGTAAGAAACTATGGCTACACCTTC. It is translated as CASSPTGQGVRNYGYTF. Full variable domain (outside the CDR3, taken from reference TRBV5-6 and TRBJ1-2): DAGVTQSPTHLIKTRGQQVTLRCSPKSGHDTVSWYQQALGQGPQFIFQYYEEEERQRGNFPDRFSGHQFPNYSSELNVNALLLGDSALYLCASSPTGQGVRNYGYTFGSGTRLTVV.

The rearrangement joins TRBV7-9 to TRBJ1-1; D gene uncertain. The germline V and J ends were trimmed by 5 bases and 1 base, with 8 bases remaining between them. This CDR3 has 13 amino acids. Germline-derived CDR1 and CDR2 are SEHNR and FQNEAQ (reference sequence). The CDR3 here is CASSLNTNTEAFF. The CDR3 DNA reads TGTGCCAGCAGCCTAAATACGAACACTGAAGCTTTCTTT.

The rearrangement links TRBV7-8 to TRBJ1-5, with D uncertain. Germline V CDR1 and CDR2: SGHVS, FQNEAQ. This CDR3 region has 17 residues. V lost 5 bases to trimming and J lost 3 bases, with 20 bases between them. CDR3 coding DNA: TGTGCCAGCAGCCTCAATGCGAGGGCAGTGGTCAATCAGCCCCAGCATTTT. It translates to CASSLNARAVVNQPQHF.

The chain joins TRBV6-5 to TRBJ1-6, with TRBD1 matching 7 bases. CDR3 length: 14 amino acids. Trimming removed 6 bases from V and 7 bases from J; junction bases left unmatched: 6. Germline V lookup: CDR1 MNHEY, CDR2 SVGAGI. CDR3 DNA sequence: TGTGCCAGCAGGGGGACAGAGCAAAATTCACCCCTCCACTTT. Amino acids: CASRGTEQNSPLHF.

The chain is built from TRBV18 and TRBJ1-1, with D possibly matching TRBD1 (5 bases). CDR1 and CDR2 from the germline V gene are KGHSH and LQKENI. This CDR3 region has 14 residues. The V end lost 6 bases, the J end lost 1 base, and 12 bases lay between the germline ends. The CDR3 region is CASSKGRGNTEAFF. Here the CDR3 DNA reads TGTGCCAGCTCCAAGGGGCGGGGGAACACTGAAGCTTTCTTT.

This chain joins TRBV30 and TRBJ2-3, with a weak D call TRBD1 (6 bases). Germline CDR1 and CDR2: GTSNPN and SVGIG (reference sequence). The CDR3 contains 12 residues. The V gene lost 0 bases and the J gene lost 12 bases, with 13 bases spanning the gap. The CDR3 sequence is CAWSVTQGPQYF. The CDR3 DNA reads as TGTGCCTGGAGTGTAACCCAGGGGCCCCAGTATTTT.

This clone was detected a few times. The V call is TRBV2, the J call TRBJ1-4; D gene unclear. The V end was cut by 7 bases, the J end by 8 bases, with 14 bases between. The CDR3 is 13 amino acids. Germline V gives CDR1 SNHLY, CDR2 FYNNEI. The CDR3 region is CASIQVAREKLFF. The CDR3 bases are TGTGCCAGCATTCAGGTGGCGCGAGAAAAACTGTTTTTT. Variable domain in full (rest from reference TRBV2 and TRBJ1-4): EPEVTQTPSHQVTQMGQEVILRCVPISNHLYFYWYRQILGQKVEFLVSFYNNEISEKSEIFDDQFSVERPDGSNFTLKIRSTKLEDSAMYFCASIQVAREKLFFGSGTQLSVL.